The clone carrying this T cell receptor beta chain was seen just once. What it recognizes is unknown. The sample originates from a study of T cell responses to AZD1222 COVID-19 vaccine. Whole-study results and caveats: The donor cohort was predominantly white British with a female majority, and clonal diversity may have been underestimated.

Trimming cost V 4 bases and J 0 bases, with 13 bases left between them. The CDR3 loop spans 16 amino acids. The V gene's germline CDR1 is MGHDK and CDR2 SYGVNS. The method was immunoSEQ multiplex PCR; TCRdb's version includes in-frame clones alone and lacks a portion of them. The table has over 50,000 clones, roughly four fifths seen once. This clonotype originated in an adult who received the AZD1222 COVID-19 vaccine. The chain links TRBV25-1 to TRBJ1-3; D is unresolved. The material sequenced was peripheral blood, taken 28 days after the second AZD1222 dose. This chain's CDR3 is CASSVGNINSGNTIYF. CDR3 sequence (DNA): TGTGCCAGCAGTGTCGGGAATATAAACTCTGGAAACACCATATATTTT.